Listed below are T cell receptor beta chains from one sample, sequenced in a study of T cell responses to AZD1222 COVID-19 vaccine. The data were produced by immunoSEQ multiplex PCR, yet TCRdb's version contains in-frame clones alone and is incomplete. Of some 150,000 clones in the sample, more than 70% were seen once. Source: peripheral blood, taken 28 days after the second AZD1222 dose. These receptor sequences come from an adult who received the AZD1222 COVID-19 vaccine. Each CDR3 is given with its conserved first and last residue. D genes are given only for firm matches. Size is omitted from some rows. Given values are once, few, many or a class for expanded clones.

. 14 TRBD1 TRBJ1-4 TRBV19 TGTGCCAGTAGCTCAACAGGGGGCCTTGAAAAACTGTTTTTT CASSSTGGLEKLFF
. 14 . TRBJ2-5 TRBV5-1 TGCGCCAGCAGCCTCGGCCCCTTCCAAGAGACCCAGTACTTC CASSLGPFQETQYF
. 13 . TRBJ2-1 TRBV18 TGTGCCAGCCTCAAAAACTCCTACAATGAGCAGTTCTTC CASLKNSYNEQFF
. 13 . TRBJ1-1 TRBV7-9 TGTGCCAGCAGCGTAAGTTTGAACACTGAAGCTTTCTTT CASSVSLNTEAFF
. 14 . TRBJ2-7 TRBV27 TGTGCCAGCAGTCCAGGTATCGCCTCTAGCGAGCAGTACTTC CASSPGIASSEQYF
. 13 . TRBJ1-1 TRBV12-3/TRBV12-4 TGTGCCAGCAGTTCAATCACCATTCTGGAAGCTTTCTTT CASSSITILEAFF
. 11 . TRBJ1-1 TRBV29-1 TGCAGCGCTGGAAAGGGTGCTGAAGCTTTCTTT CSAGKGAEAFF
once 14 TRBD2 TRBJ2-3 TRBV9 TGTGCCAGCACCGTTAGCGGGAGTTCAGATACGCAGTATTTT CASTVSGSSDTQYF
. 14 . TRBJ1-4 TRBV28 TGTGCCAGCAGTTTATTGACCTCGCCTGAAAAACTGTTTTTT CASSLLTSPEKLFF
. 16 . TRBJ2-5 TRBV7-7 TGTGCCAGCAGCTTATCTGGCAGGTTTCCCGTGGAGACCCAGTACTTC CASSLSGRFPVETQYF
few 14 . TRBJ1-6 TRBV7-9 TGTGCCAGCAGCTTAGCGGATCTTTCCTCACCCCTCCACTTT CASSLADLSSPLHF
. 13 TRBD1 TRBJ1-2 TRBV5-6 TGTGCCAGCAGCTTGACAGGGGCAGGTGGCTACACCTTC CASSLTGAGGYTF
. 11 . TRBJ1-1 TRBV2 TGTGCCAGCATGAGGAACACTGAAGCTTTCTTT CASMRNTEAFF
. 15 . TRBJ1-3 TRBV16 TGTGCCAGCAGCCAAATAGGGGTCTCTGGAAACACCATATATTTT CASSQIGVSGNTIYF
. 15 TRBD2 TRBJ2-3 TRBV3-1/TRBV3-2 TGTGCCAGCAGCCACCCGGGAGGGGACACAGATACGCAGTATTTT CASSHPGGDTDTQYF
. 12 TRBD1 TRBJ1-6 TRBV12-3/TRBV12-4 TGTGCCAGCAGGCAGGGGGTGTCACCCCTCCACTTT CASRQGVSPLHF